The 32 T cell receptor beta chains presented below share a single source sample, sequenced in a study of spatial heterogeneity in lung cancer. Time point meaning: sample taken at primary tumor resection. TCRs were sequenced from unsorted whole RNA of tumor, nontumor lung or PBMC. TCRdb itself ran the 5' RACE reads through MiXCR, one entry per CDR3 protein. The sample contains more than 10,000 distinct CDR3 sequences, more than 4.5% of which appear only once. Specimen: lung tumor tissue, collected at surgery. These receptors all stem from a human donor with early-stage non-small cell lung cancer.

Notes on this clonotype: A clone one base away is much larger, so this may be a read error. As an off-target read in a library built for alpha chains, this beta chain has a frequency of little significance. This sequence joins TRBV6-2 or TRBV6-3 and TRBJ2-1; 8 bases align to TRBD2. The CDR3 is made up of 14 amino acids. Germline V CDR1 and CDR2: MNHEY, SVGEGT. The CDR3 is CASNFGTRGNEQSF. The CDR3 DNA reads TGTGCCAGCAACTTCGGGACTAGGGGTAATGAGCAGTCCTTC.

This clonotype came up many times. This beta chain is an off-target read within a library intended for alpha chains, so its frequency means little. The CDR3 DNA reads TGTGCCATCAGTGATAATATGATGGGGGTTGGACAGGACGACTATGGCTACACCTTC. This translates into CAISDNMMGVGQDDYGYTF. The chain joins TRBV10-3 to TRBJ1-2, with TRBD1 matching over 7 bases. Germline V gives CDR1 ENHRY, CDR2 SYGVKD. V lost 3 bases, J lost 3 bases, and 19 bases stayed unmatched. The CDR3 length is 19 residues.

This clonotype showed up many times. This beta chain is a stray sequence in a library constructed for alpha chains; its clone size is not meaningful. The chain employs TRBV29-1 and TRBJ2-4; the match to TRBD2 covers 9 bases. Trimming took 2 bases from V and 8 from J; bases not matched to a gene: 10. Germline CDR1 and CDR2: SQVTM and ANQGSEA. The CDR3 extends over 15 amino acids. In DNA, the CDR3 is TGCAGCGTTGAAACCGCGGGAGGGGGTAGGGACATTCAGTACTTC. Its translation is CSVETAGGGRDIQYF.

This clonotype was detected many times. The library was built for alpha chains, so this beta chain is an off-target read and its size means little. The V gene is TRBV5-3, the J gene TRBJ2-1; the D gene is possibly TRBD1 (6 bases). TRBV5-3 is flagged as an ORF with uncertain function. V lost 0 bases to trimming and J lost 0 bases, with 22 bases between them. CDR3 length equals 20 residues. The CDR3 coding sequence is TGTGCCAGAAGCTTGGCCGTGTTCAGGGGAACGCTCAGCTCCTACAATGAGCAGTTCTTC. Protein product: CARSLAVFRGTLSSYNEQFF.

There are many counts of this clonotype. This beta chain turned up in a library designed for alpha chains; as an off-target read, its abundance says little. V is TRBV10-2 and J is TRBJ2-5; possibly TRBD2 for D (5 bases). CDR3 length: 13 amino acids. V lost 4 bases to trimming and J lost 0 bases, with 6 bases between them. Germline V gene lookup returns CDR1 WSHSY and CDR2 SAAADI. The CDR3 DNA reads as TGCGCCAGCAGTGGGGAGTACCAAGAGACCCAGTACTTC. It is translated as CASSGEYQETQYF.

This clonotype was seen ten or more times. A library prepared for alpha chains yielded this beta chain as an off-target read; its size is of little meaning. The V call is TRBV27, the J call TRBJ2-5; D gene ambiguous. CDR1 MNHEY and CDR2 SMNVEV come from the germline V gene (reference sequence). V lost 5 bases, J lost 5 bases, and 9 bases lay in between. This CDR3 spans 12 amino acids. CDR3 sequence: CASSHSRETQYF. The CDR3 DNA reads TGTGCCAGCAGTCATAGCCGGGAGACCCAGTACTTC.

This clonotype was recorded at least ten times. This beta chain was picked up by a library intended for alpha chains and is off target, so its count carries little meaning. V gene TRBV29-1 combines with J gene TRBJ1-1; unclear D gene. This CDR3 has 13 residues. Germline assignment: CDR1 SQVTM and CDR2 ANQGSEA. V dropped 3 bases and J dropped 1 base, with 9 bases sitting between them. The CDR3 here is CSVEGSQNTEAFF. In DNA, the CDR3 is TGCAGCGTTGAGGGCAGTCAGAACACTGAAGCTTTCTTT. The variable domain in full, completed from reference TRBV29-1 and TRBJ1-1, reads SAVISQKPSRDICQRGTSLTIQCQVDSQVTMMFWYRQQPGQSLTLIATANQGSEATYESGFVIDKFPISRPNLTFSTLTVSNMSPEDSSIYLCSVEGSQNTEAFFGQGTRLTVV.

This clonotype was observed at least ten times. This beta chain is off target for a library built for alpha chains, so its abundance means little. The genes are TRBV14 and TRBJ2-1; TRBD2 is a possible D gene (7 bases). Trimming left V 1 base short and J 8 bases short, with 18 bases between. This CDR3 contains 16 residues. Germline CDR1 and CDR2: SGHDN and FVKESK. CDR3 region: CASSQVWRGGLYEQFF. In DNA form, the CDR3 reads TGTGCCAGCAGCCAAGTATGGAGGGGGGGCCTCTATGAGCAGTTCTTC.

Worth noting for this clonotype: Found in a library prepared for alpha chains, this beta chain is an off-target read, and its abundance has little meaning. The rearrangement links TRBV6-6 to TRBJ2-3; D is possibly TRBD1 or TRBD2 (6 bases each). The V gene's germline CDR1 is MNHNY and CDR2 SVGAGI (reference sequence). V lost 8 bases to trimming and J lost 6 bases, with 15 bases between them. CDR3 size: 13 residues. CDR3 sequence reads: CASGIIGGDTQYF. The DNA for the CDR3 is TGTGCCAGCGGAATCATCGGGGGCGATACGCAGTATTTT.

This clonotype was detected many times. This beta chain came through as a stray read in a library set up for alpha chains, and its size says little. The chain uses TRBV19 and TRBJ1-1; maybe TRBD1 (6 bases). V was cut by 6 bases and J by 8 bases, with 19 bases left in between. Germline V gene data show CDR1 as LNHDA and CDR2 as SQIVND (reference sequence). The CDR3 totals 14 residues. CDR3 loop: CASRPGVGTLEAFF. The DNA for the CDR3 is TGTGCCAGTAGACCAGGGGTGGGAACTCTGGAAGCTTTCTTT.

This clonotype was seen many times. A library made for alpha chains picked up this beta chain off target, so its size means little. The chain couples TRBV12-3 or TRBV12-4 to TRBJ2-1; 7 bases line up with TRBD1. This CDR3 spans 15 amino acids. The J segment lost 6 bases and the V segment lost 4 bases, leaving 9 bases of the junction unmatched. This CDR3 reads CASSSTGIGSNEQFF. The CDR3 DNA is TGTGCCAGCAGTTCGACAGGGATAGGCTCCAATGAGCAGTTCTTC.

About this clonotype itself: A library made for alpha chains picked up this beta chain off target, so its size means little. This chain uses TRBV7-2 with TRBJ1-1, with TRBD1 matching 8 bases. The CDR3 is 16 residues long. Looked up from germline, CDR1 is SGHTA and CDR2 is FQGNSA. Germline trimming cut 6 bases from V and 5 bases from J; bases unmatched to any gene: 14. CDR3 sequence: CASSHTSGTGKTEAFF. CDR3 bases: TGTGCCAGCAGTCATACCTCCGGGACAGGTAAAACTGAAGCTTTCTTT.

For this clonotype: A library made for alpha chains picked up this beta chain off target, so its size means little. The chain combines TRBV15 with TRBJ2-7, with no clear D. Trimming took off 0 bases at V and 0 bases at J, with 9 bases between the two ends. CDR1 and CDR2 (germline): LNHNV, YYDKDF (reference sequence). The CDR3 spans 15 residues. CDR3 sequence: CATSRDSGSSYEQYF. The CDR3 DNA follows: TGTGCCACCAGCAGAGATTCCGGTAGCTCCTACGAGCAGTACTTC.

The sample holds many counts of this clonotype. As an off-target read in a library built for alpha chains, this beta chain has a frequency of little significance. The chain couples TRBV4-2 to TRBJ1-6; maybe TRBD1 (6 bases). Germline CDR1 and CDR2: LGHNA and YNFKEQ. This CDR3 has 15 amino acids. With 0 bases removed from V and 10 bases from J, the gap between germline ends came to 13 bases. CDR3 nucleotides: TGTGCCAGCAGCCAAGAGGTCAGGGGTCAATCACCCCTCCACTTT. Its protein is CASSQEVRGQSPLHF.

This clonotype was counted at least ten times. This beta chain is an unintended read in a library built for alpha chains; its size means little. The rearrangement joins TRBV6-6 to TRBJ1-1, with D possibly being TRBD1 (5 bases). V was cut by 6 bases and J by 5 bases, with 10 bases left in between. Germline V gives CDR1 MNHNY, CDR2 SVGAGI (reference sequence). There are 12 residues in the CDR3. CDR3 residues: CASRRGNTEAFF. DNA of the CDR3: TGTGCCAGCAGAAGGGGAAATACTGAAGCTTTCTTT.

Sample share makes this clonotype medium-sized. The library was built for alpha chains, so this beta chain is an off-target read and its size means little. The chain recombines TRBV6-5 with TRBJ1-5, with D maybe TRBD1 (5 bases). This CDR3 spans 15 amino acids. The V and J ends lost 2 bases and 3 bases respectively, with 11 bases between them. Per germline, CDR1 MNHEY and CDR2 SVGAGI. The CDR3 nucleotides read TGTGCCAGCAGTTACGGAGGGGAGAACAATCAGCCCCAGCATTTT. Translating gives CASSYGGENNQPQHF.

This clonotype was found many times. This beta chain is off target for a library built for alpha chains, so its abundance means little. J is TRBJ2-3 and V is TRBV7-9; tentatively, D is TRBD2 (5 bases). This CDR3 has 15 residues. The germline CDR1 and CDR2 sequences are SEHNR and FQNEAQ (reference sequence). V was trimmed by 2 bases and J by 2 bases, leaving 11 bases between them. The CDR3 is CASSLLGSATDTQYF. The CDR3 DNA sequence: TGTGCCAGCAGCTTATTAGGGAGCGCCACAGATACGCAGTATTTT.

This clonotype came up a few times. For a library built for alpha chains, this beta chain is a stray read; little rests on its size. CDR3 sequence: CASSQEHSSYEQYF. The CDR3 nucleotides read TGCGCCAGCAGCCAAGAGCACAGCTCCTACGAGCAGTACTTC. This chain uses TRBV4-3 with TRBJ2-7; D remains ambiguous. V dropped 0 bases and J dropped 0 bases, with 6 bases sitting between them. Germline CDR1 LGHNA, CDR2 YSLEER. The CDR3 is 14 amino acids.

This clonotype qualifies as medium-sized. This beta chain is off target for a library built for alpha chains, so its abundance means little. The chain uses TRBV7-3 and TRBJ2-1; D is undetermined. This CDR3 has 12 residues. Germline CDR1 is SGHTA and CDR2 is FQGTGA. The germline V and J ends were trimmed by 6 bases and 4 bases, with 7 bases remaining between them. For the CDR3, the DNA is TGTGCCAGCAGTCGTACGTACAATGAGCAGTTCTTC. Protein sequence: CASSRTYNEQFF.

The table lists this clonotype with many counts. This beta chain is a stray sequence in a library constructed for alpha chains; its clone size is not meaningful. V and J are TRBV30 and TRBJ2-2, with 7 bases that match TRBD1. The ends lost 3 bases at V and 3 bases at J; junction bases unmatched: 4. In germline, CDR1 is GTSNPN, CDR2 SVGIG (reference sequence). The CDR3 is made up of 14 amino acids. The CDR3 reads CAWRGDSYTGELFF. The CDR3 bases are TGTGCCTGGAGAGGGGACAGTTACACCGGGGAGCTGTTTTTT. Complete variable domain (other parts from reference TRBV30 and TRBJ2-2): SQTIHQWPATLVQPVGSPLSLECTVEGTSNPNLYWYRQAAGRGLQLLFYSVGIGQISSEVPQNLSASRPQDRQFILSSKKLLLSDSGFYLCAWRGDSYTGELFFGEGSRLTVL.

This clonotype was observed at least ten times. Little can be read into the size of this beta chain, an off-target read in a library designed for alpha chains. This chain joins TRBV20-1 and TRBJ2-3; 11 bases are a match to TRBD2. The germline gives CDR1 DFQATT, CDR2 SNEGSKA (reference sequence). The J segment lost 2 bases and the V segment lost 5 bases, leaving 12 bases of the junction unmatched. The CDR3 is 17 amino acids. The CDR3 coding sequence is TGCAGTGCTGGGTCGGCTCTAGCGGGAGGCTTCACAGATACGCAGTATTTT. It translates to CSAGSALAGGFTDTQYF.

This clonotype occurred many times. This beta chain is an off-target read within a library intended for alpha chains, so its frequency means little. The rearrangement links TRBV18 to TRBJ1-5, with 7 bases identical to TRBD1. This CDR3 is built from 15 residues. J gave up 2 bases and V 9 bases, and 10 bases lay outside the gene matches. Per germline, CDR1 KGHSH and CDR2 LQKENI. The CDR3 spells CASHSVQGGNQPQHF. The DNA for the CDR3 is TGTGCCAGTCATTCAGTCCAGGGGGGCAATCAGCCCCAGCATTTT.

This clonotype ranks as medium-sized. This beta chain is a stray read from a library made for alpha chains; its abundance is not meaningful. This chain links TRBV3-1 with TRBJ1-1, with D perhaps matching TRBD1 (6 bases). V lost 4 bases to trimming and J lost 4 bases, with 10 bases between them. CDR3 length equals 13 residues. Germline V lookup: CDR1 LGHDT, CDR2 YNNKEL (reference sequence). CDR3 coding DNA: TGTGCCAGCAGCCGAGAACAGGGCACTGAAGCTTTCTTT. Encoded protein: CASSREQGTEAFF.

A single count supports this clonotype. A library made for alpha chains picked up this beta chain off target, so its size means little. The chain combines TRBV30 with TRBJ2-5; D is undetermined. The CDR3 loop spans 10 amino acids. Between the trimmed V and J ends, which lost 1 base and 7 bases, there was a span of 4 bases. Looked up from germline, CDR1 is GTSNPN and CDR2 is SVGIG (reference sequence). CDR3 in DNA: TGTGCCTGGAGTGGGGGGACCCAGTACTTC. This encodes CAWSGGTQYF.

This clonotype showed up many times. With the library built for alpha chains, this beta chain is off target and its frequency is not meaningful. The rearrangement joins TRBV28 to TRBJ2-1; 10 bases agree with TRBD2. The CDR3 spans 15 residues. Per germline, CDR1 MDHEN and CDR2 SYDVKM. J gave up 4 bases and V 4 bases, and 4 bases lay outside the gene matches. The CDR3 here is CASSSSGGGYNEQFF. CDR3 nucleotide sequence: TGTGCCAGCAGTTCAAGCGGGGGGGGTTACAATGAGCAGTTCTTC. Full variable domain (remainder filled in from reference TRBV28 and TRBJ2-1): DVKVTQSSRYLVKRTGEKVFLECVQDMDHENMFWYRQDPGLGLRLIYFSYDVKMKEKGDIPEGYSVSREKKERFSLILESASTNQTSMYLCASSSSGGGYNEQFFGPGTRLTVL.

The sample holds many counts of this clonotype. This beta chain is a stray sequence in a library constructed for alpha chains; its clone size is not meaningful. In DNA form, the CDR3 reads TGTGCCAGCAGGCAGGGGCATTACAATGAGCAGTTCTTC. Its translation: CASRQGHYNEQFF. The V call is TRBV9, the J call TRBJ2-1; possible D gene TRBD1, 6 bases. Looked up from germline, CDR1 is SGDLS and CDR2 is YYNGEE. This CDR3 has 13 residues. V lost 5 bases, J lost 4 bases, and 10 bases lay in between. Full variable domain (rest looked up from reference TRBV9 and TRBJ2-1): DSGVTQTPKHLITATGQRVTLRCSPRSGDLSVYWYQQSLDQGLQFLIQYYNGEERAKGNILERFSAQQFPDLHSELNLSSLELGDSALYFCASRQGHYNEQFFGPGTRLTVL.

In its sample, this clonotype ranks as medium-sized (0.01 to 0.1%). Little can be read into the size of this beta chain, an off-target read in a library designed for alpha chains. This chain joins TRBV30 and TRBJ1-2, with D possibly being TRBD1 (5 bases). The length of the CDR3 is 14 residues. The germline gives CDR1 GTSNPN, CDR2 SVGIG (reference sequence). V lost 1 base, J lost 0 bases, and 9 bases lay in between. The CDR3 coding sequence is TGTGCCTGGAGTGAGGGGCATTCTAACTATGGCTACACCTTC. Its protein is CAWSEGHSNYGYTF. Combining the CDR3 with reference TRBV30 and TRBJ1-2 gives the whole variable domain SQTIHQWPATLVQPVGSPLSLECTVEGTSNPNLYWYRQAAGRGLQLLFYSVGIGQISSEVPQNLSASRPQDRQFILSSKKLLLSDSGFYLCAWSEGHSNYGYTFGSGTRLTVV.

There are many counts of this clonotype. With the library built for alpha chains, this beta chain is off target and its frequency is not meaningful. The chain is built from TRBV7-9 and TRBJ2-5; TRBD1 agrees at 7 bases. Germline CDR1 and CDR2: SEHNR and FQNEAQ (reference sequence). V trimming: 5 bases; J trimming: 4 bases; junction bases outside the gene matches: 7. This CDR3 is 14 amino acids long. For the CDR3, the DNA is TGTGCCAGCAGCAACACAGGGGAGCGAGAGACCCAGTACTTC. Protein product: CASSNTGERETQYF.

This clonotype was observed many times. This beta chain slipped into a library made for alpha chains as a stray read, so its size is not meaningful. V usage is TRBV7-9 and J usage is TRBJ2-4; tentatively, D is TRBD2 (6 bases). The CDR3 consists of 15 residues. The germline CDR1 and CDR2 sequences are SEHNR and FQNEAQ (reference sequence). Trimming removed 5 bases from V and 0 bases from J, with 11 bases in between. CDR3 sequence: CASSRDSLAKNIQYF. The DNA of the CDR3 is TGTGCCAGCAGCCGGGACTCCCTAGCCAAAAACATTCAGTACTTC.

At least ten counts were recorded for this clonotype. The library was built for alpha chains, so this beta chain is an off-target read and its size means little. V is TRBV7-2 and J is TRBJ2-3; no clear D. Trimming took off 5 bases at V and 3 bases at J, with 6 bases between the two ends. Germline CDR1 and CDR2: SGHTA and FQGNSA. This CDR3 comprises 12 residues. The CDR3 coding sequence is TGTGCCAGCAGCCAAAGAACAGATACGCAGTATTTT. Protein: CASSQRTDTQYF.

This clonotype was seen many times. A library made for alpha chains picked up this beta chain off target, so its size means little. CDR3 region: CASSLQGRDNEQFF. DNA for the CDR3: TGCGCCAGCAGCTTGCAGGGGAGGGACAATGAGCAGTTCTTC. This rearrangement joins TRBV5-1 to TRBJ2-1; a possible D gene is TRBD2 (7 bases). Germline CDR1 is SGHRS and CDR2 is YFSETQ. V shed 1 base and J shed 5 bases, with 10 bases lying between them. The CDR3 length is 14 residues. The variable domain in full, with the rest retrieved from reference TRBV5-1 and TRBJ2-1, is KAGVTQTPRYLIKTRGQQVTLSCSPISGHRSVSWYQQTPGQGLQFLFEYFSETQRNKGNFPGRFSGRQFSNSRSEMNVSTLELGDSALYLCASSLQGRDNEQFFGPGTRLTVL.

The sample holds many counts of this clonotype. This beta chain is a stray sequence in a library constructed for alpha chains; its clone size is not meaningful. The CDR3 region is CASTLTGEAQETQYF. CDR3 DNA: TGTGCCAGCACCTTGACAGGGGAGGCCCAAGAGACCCAGTACTTC. The chain couples TRBV6-6 to TRBJ2-5, with 8 bases lining up with TRBD1. This CDR3 region has 15 residues. V was pared by 7 bases and J by 1 base, with 8 bases of the junction left unmatched. Germline V gene data show CDR1 as MNHNY and CDR2 as SVGAGI (reference sequence).